The rows below give T cell receptor beta chains drawn from one sample of a study of beta chain features in type 1 diabetes. Only in-frame clones appear in the TCRdb table, and some are missing; sequencing was by immunoSEQ multiplex PCR. This sample has over 120,000 clones, with around 13% found just once. Input material: central memory CD4+ T cells from blood. Receptors were obtained from a man aged 18-30 years with type 1 diabetes. Each CDR3 is given with its conserved first and last residue. A D gene is named only where the DNA matches it firmly. Expanded clones are given a class, and other clones once, few, many or no size at all.

size,D,V,J,CDR3,DNA
-,-,TRBV19,TRBJ2-1,CATTDSFHEQFF,TGTGCCACCACGGACTCCTTCCATGAGCAGTTCTTC
-,-,TRBV29-1,TRBJ2-5,CSAKTETQYF,TGCAGCGCTAAGACAGAGACCCAGTACTTC
-,TRBD2,TRBV7-3,TRBJ2-3,CASSRDYTDTQYF,TGTGCCAGCAGCCGGGACTACACAGATACGCAGTATTTT
few,-,TRBV9,TRBJ1-1,CASSVAGGPMNTEAFF,TGTGCCAGCAGCGTAGCGGGAGGGCCGATGAACACTGAAGCTTTCTTT
-,-,TRBV14,TRBJ2-1,CASSLGSGSYNEQFF,TGTGCCAGCAGCTTGGGGTCGGGGTCCTACAATGAGCAGTTCTTC
few,TRBD2,TRBV30,TRBJ2-5,CACNSGGVETQYF,TGTGCCTGTAATAGCGGGGGGGTGGAGACCCAGTACTTC
few,TRBD2,TRBV29-1,TRBJ2-3,CSAVRGSGGTDTQYF,TGCAGCGCAGTCCGGGGGAGCGGGGGTACAGATACGCAGTATTTT
-,TRBD2,TRBV5-4,TRBJ2-3,CASKATSGDTQYF,TGTGCCAGCAAGGCCACTAGCGGAGATACGCAGTATTTT
few,TRBD1,TRBV5-4,TRBJ2-3,CASSLKTGGTDTQYF,TGTGCCAGCAGCCTAAAGACAGGGGGCACAGATACGCAGTATTTT
few,-,TRBV5-1,TRBJ2-3,CASSLEDPTDTQYF,TGCGCCAGCAGCTTGGAGGACCCCACAGATACGCAGTATTTT
many,-,TRBV14,TRBJ2-5,CASSQDWSGRRAQYF,TGTGCCAGCAGCCAAGATTGGTCAGGGCGGAGGGCCCAGTACTTC
few,-,TRBV5-1,TRBJ2-6,CASSLLQGFSGANVLTF,TGCGCCAGCAGCTTGTTGCAGGGCTTCTCTGGGGCCAACGTCCTGACTTTC
-,TRBD1,TRBV7-9,TRBJ1-1,CASYSTGRYTEAFF,TGTGCCAGCTATTCGACAGGGCGCTACACTGAAGCTTTCTTT
-,-,TRBV6-5,TRBJ2-2,CASSPQAAAGELFF,TGTGCCAGCAGCCCCCAGGCGGCGGCCGGGGAGCTGTTTTTT
-,TRBD2,TRBV5-1,TRBJ2-1,CASRDPSGGSGNEQFF,TGCGCCAGCAGGGACCCTAGCGGGGGGTCTGGCAATGAGCAGTTCTTC
-,TRBD2,TRBV14,TRBJ2-5,CASRAGSQTQYF,TGTGCCAGCCGAGCGGGGTCCCAAACCCAGTACTTC
many,-,TRBV11-2,TRBJ1-1,CASSSLQAGGTEAFF,TGTGCCAGCAGCTCGTTGCAAGCTGGGGGCACTGAAGCTTTCTTT
many,TRBD1,TRBV7-9,TRBJ1-1,CASSFSPGQGTEAFF,TGTGCCAGCAGCTTTAGCCCCGGACAGGGCACTGAAGCTTTCTTT
-,TRBD1,TRBV28,TRBJ1-2,CASRGQGEFYGYTF,TGTGCCAGCAGGGGCCAGGGGGAATTCTATGGCTACACCTTC
-,TRBD1,TRBV7-3,TRBJ1-6,CASSPGTDSPLHF,TGTGCCAGCAGCCCCGGGACAGACTCACCCCTCCACTTT
-,-,TRBV25-1,TRBJ1-2,CASSESHRPNYGYTF,TGTGCCAGCAGTGAATCACACCGACCTAACTATGGCTACACCTTC
once,-,TRBV2,TRBJ1-1,CASLRDTQMEAFF,TGTGCCAGCCTCCGGGACACCCAGATGGAAGCTTTCTTT
many,TRBD2,TRBV5-1,TRBJ2-3,CASSLGLAGGPDTQYF,TGCGCCAGCAGCTTGGGACTAGCGGGGGGGCCAGATACGCAGTATTTT
few,-,TRBV10-3,TRBJ1-2,CAISDPEGYTF,TGTGCCATCAGTGACCCAGAGGGCTACACCTTC
few,-,TRBV14,TRBJ1-2,CASSQVGSYGYTF,TGTGCCAGCAGCCAAGTAGGCAGCTATGGCTACACCTTC
few,-,TRBV4-2,TRBJ1-1,CASSQELTATVGKNTEAFF,TGTGCCAGCAGCCAAGAATTGACTGCCACTGTGGGGAAGAACACTGAAGCTTTCTTT
few,-,TRBV11-2,TRBJ1-4,CASSLVWSGTNEKLFF,TGTGCCAGCAGCTTAGTTTGGTCAGGGACTAATGAAAAACTGTTTTTT
-,-,TRBV4-1,TRBJ1-6,CASSQEWTQNNSPLHF,TGCGCCAGCAGCCAAGAGTGGACACAGAATAATTCACCCCTCCACTTT
few,-,TRBV9,TRBJ1-1,CASSAAGGTEAFF,TGTGCCAGCAGCGCCGCCGGAGGCACTGAAGCTTTCTTT
-,-,TRBV4-2,TRBJ2-5,CASSQNGASLYQETQYF,TGTGCCAGCAGCCAAAACGGGGCGAGCTTGTACCAAGAGACCCAGTACTTC
few,-,TRBV30,TRBJ2-7,CAGERIFPYEQYF,TGTGCCGGAGAACGGATCTTCCCCTACGAGCAGTACTTC